This TCR beta chain was recorded in a study of metastatic and nonmetastatic thyroid tumors. In the study overall: Comparative analysis of repertoires was undertaken across blood and tumor or nodule tissue obtained from malignant and benign thyroid patients. Whole-study results and caveats: Versus benign nodules, malignant thyroid tumors reportedly had significantly higher TCR beta diversity, in blood and tumor.

Notes on this clone: What it binds is unknown.

Trimming removed 5 bases from V and 7 bases from J; junction bases left unmatched: 7. Germline values: CDR1 GTSNPN, CDR2 SVGIG (reference sequence). The CDR3 runs 13 residues. Original handling: CDR3 differences across clinicopathological groups were used to build a distant-metastasis classifier for papillary thyroid cancer. TCRdb reanalyzed the PCR reads with MiXCR. TCRdb assigned the V and J calls; the authors' analysis was not used. Altogether approximately 30,000 clones are present, around 16% being singletons, with the ten largest covering about 6%. Until they underwent thyroid surgery, no patient had received any treatment.

Sequencing was carried out using blood. This sequence originates from a male donor with papillary thyroid cancer or a benign thyroid nodule (not recorded which). Some clones in this sample may be carry-over from other donors' samples. The chain links TRBV30 to TRBJ1-5; 8 bases are a match to TRBD1. For the CDR3, the DNA is TGTGCCTGGGGTGGACAGGGAGGACAGCCCCAGCATTTT. Translating gives CAWGGQGGQPQHF.